The TCR beta chain described here comes from a study of Graves' ophthalmopathy and Graves' hyperthyroidism (dated by TCRdb to the late 2010s). Study-wide context: Peripheral blood was collected before any treatment was given, at the time of initial diagnosis. In total, 135 blood samples were TCR-sequenced: 40 to 45 ophthalmopathy, under 85 hyperthyroidism and some 17 hyperthyroidism-to-ophthalmopathy patients. In roughly 6 hyperthyroidism patients, T-cell repertoires of thyroid tissue and blood were compared. To explore V-J signatures that distinguish ophthalmopathy from hyperthyroidism, a discovery set of more than 90 patients was enrolled, made up of about 40 with ophthalmopathy and 55 to 65 with stable hyperthyroidism. Once sampling was done, hyperthyroidism patients were given methimazole at a starting dose of 30 mg daily, while ophthalmopathy patients were given high-dose intravenous methylprednisolone. The study used TCR beta repertoire signatures to distinguish Graves' ophthalmopathy from Graves' hyperthyroidism and to predict progression to ophthalmopathy. The independent validation cohort included some 19 hyperthyroidism patients plus 17 patients who later progressed from hyperthyroidism to ophthalmopathy. For training and testing, the 100 or so patients in the discovery cohort were randomly divided in a 7:3 ratio. Study-wide findings and limitations: No statistical method was used to set the sample size in advance, and the investigators knew which group each participant was assigned to. Most expanded thyroid clonotypes with frequency above 0.001 were also detected in blood, suggesting blood repertoires may reflect the thyroid immune response. In validation, the model predicted ophthalmopathy progression with 70.59% sensitivity and roughly 72% specificity; roughly 12 predicted patients were CT-confirmed with GO in a median of about 7.1 months. In cross-validation, the 13-signature model distinguished ophthalmopathy from stable hyperthyroidism with just over 85% sensitivity and about 81% specificity, and in the test set the corresponding values were around 80% and 75%.

For repertoire sequencing, the TCR beta CDR3 regions were amplified from RNA transcripts. A first-round RT-PCR used HTBI primers with the Qiagen OneStep RT-PCR kit, followed by a second-round multiplex PCR, size selection and purification. Sequencing of the libraries was carried out on an Illumina HiSeq2000 in paired-end mode with 100 bp reads. From the authors' description of their analysis: SOAPnuke was used to process the reads, removing any read that contained adapters or uncalled bases, had a mean Phred below 15, or lacked an exact match to the constant primer or identifier. COPE v1.2.5 was used to merge the high-quality paired reads. Unique nucleotide sequences were defined as clonotypes and aligned to IMGT TRB V, D and J references using MiTCR v1.1. The analysis was limited to V-J combinations with a frequency above 0.0001, which together covered over 99% of the repertoires. A TCR clonal expansion and chaos score per V-J combination was defined as the ratio of F50 clonal expansion to chaos observed in the TCRdist matrix. Welch's t-statistics and random forest were used to narrow the features down to approximately 13 V-J combinations, which were then fed into a naive Bayes classifier. Thyroid-blood repertoire similarity was quantified with the Morisita-Horn index. TCRdb trimmed the raw reads at Q25, called clones with MiXCR and kept productive beta chains. CDR3 protein duplicates are merged, each entry listing the most common genes and DNA. The V and J calls were determined by TCRdb, not by the authors. Counted in this sample were just over 400,000 distinct CDR3 sequences; under 25% of them appeared once. Roughly 3% of the sample goes to the ten largest clones.

Hyperthyroidism was considered stable if no progression to ophthalmopathy occurred within 18 months of follow-up. Hyperthyroidism patients were newly diagnosed, with disease duration under 2 months, and aged 18 to 65 years. Anyone with other autoimmune diseases, uncontrolled infections, pregnancy or lactation was excluded from the study. Diagnosis relied on clinical symptoms, serum thyroxine, TRAb, thyroid ultrasound and orbital computed tomography. Ficoll-Paque density gradient centrifugation was used to isolate PBMCs from 10 ml of fresh peripheral blood. Total RNA was extracted with Trizol reagent and quality-checked on an Agilent 2100 Bioanalyzer. Trimming leaves V shorter by 5 bases and J shorter by 6 bases, with the junction holding 7 bases beyond the gene matches. In the germline V gene, CDR1 corresponds to SGHTA and CDR2 to FQGNSA. Its CDR3 holds 13 amino acids, cysteine through phenylalanine. Just the 39-base CDR3 DNA is kept, in frame starting at base 1.

A note on this clonotype: The target of this receptor is not known. No much larger clonotype is one base removed from it; base qualities were not supplied.

The chain is assembled from TRBV7-2 and TRBJ2-7, with 7 bases aligning to TRBD1. Sequencing was carried out using peripheral blood. This receptor was identified in a young woman with stable Graves' hyperthyroidism. Donor details come from another sample of the same person, matched by shared clones. CDR3 protein: CASSPRQGPEQYF. Read as DNA, the sequence is TGTGCCAGCAGCCCCCGACAGGGCCCCGAGCAGTACTTC. Here the CDR3 is joined to the reference TRBV7-2 and TRBJ2-7 genes, and the full variable domain is: GAGVSQSPSNKVTEKGKDVELRCDPISGHTALYWYRQSLGQGLEFLIYFQGNSAPDKSGLPSDRFSAERTGGSVSTLTIQRTQQEDSAVYLCASSPRQGPEQYFGPGTRLTVT.